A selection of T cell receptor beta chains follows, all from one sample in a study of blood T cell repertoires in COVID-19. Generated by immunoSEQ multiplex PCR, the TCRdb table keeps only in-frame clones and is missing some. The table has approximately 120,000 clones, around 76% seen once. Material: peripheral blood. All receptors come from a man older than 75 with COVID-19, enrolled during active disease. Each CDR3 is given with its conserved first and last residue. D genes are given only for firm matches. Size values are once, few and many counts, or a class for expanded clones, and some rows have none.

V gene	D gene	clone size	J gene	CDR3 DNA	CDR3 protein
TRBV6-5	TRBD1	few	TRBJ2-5	TGTGCCAGCAGTTACCCCGGACAGGGAACGGAGACCCAGTACTTC	CASSYPGQGTETQYF
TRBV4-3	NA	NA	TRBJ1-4	TGCGCCAGCAGCCAAGGACAAGGAAGGAATGAAAAACTGTTTTTT	CASSQGQGRNEKLFF
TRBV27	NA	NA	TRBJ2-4	TGTGCCAGCAGGCCCCATGACTCCCAAGAGGTTCAGTACTTC	CASRPHDSQEVQYF
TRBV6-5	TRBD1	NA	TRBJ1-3	TGTGCCAGCAGTTACTCAAGGGGGCTAGGAAACACCATATATTTT	CASSYSRGLGNTIYF
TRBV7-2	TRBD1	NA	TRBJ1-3	TGTGCCAGCAGCGTTACAGGGGGCACCTGGGACACCATATATTTT	CASSVTGGTWDTIYF
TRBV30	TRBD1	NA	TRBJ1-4	TGTGCCTGGAGTAAGGGACAGGGGTCGGATGAAAAACTGTTTTTT	CAWSKGQGSDEKLFF
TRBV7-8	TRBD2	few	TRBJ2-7	TGTGCCAGCAGCCCTGGGACTAGCAGCACCTACGAGCAGTACTTC	CASSPGTSSTYEQYF
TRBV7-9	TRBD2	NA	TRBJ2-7	TGTGCCATTAATCCAGCGGGAGGTGACTACGAGCAGTACTTC	CAINPAGGDYEQYF
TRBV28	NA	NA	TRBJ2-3	TGTGCCAGCAGTTCTCCAGGTAGCGGCACAGATACGCAGTATTTT	CASSSPGSGTDTQYF
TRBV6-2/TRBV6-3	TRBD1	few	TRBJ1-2	TGTGCCAGCAGCCTTGAGGGACAGCCGACGACCTACACCTTC	CASSLEGQPTTYTF
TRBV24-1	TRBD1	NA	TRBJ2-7	TGTGCCACCAGTGACCCAACCCGGGACAGTGCATCTGACGAGCAGTACTTC	CATSDPTRDSASDEQYF
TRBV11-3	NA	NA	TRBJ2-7	TGTGCCAGCAGCTGGCACAGTTTCTACTACGAGCAGTACTTC	CASSWHSFYYEQYF
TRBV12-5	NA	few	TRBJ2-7	TGTGCTAGTGGTTTGAGGGAGACACCCTACGAGCAGTACTTC	CASGLRETPYEQYF